This TCR beta chain was captured by sequencing in a study of blood T cells in healthy people across ages. Study conclusions and caveats: Naive and antigen-experienced cells were not separated, limiting conclusive comparison. A strong correlation was seen between TCR beta diversity and naive T cell percentage.

As for this clonotype: The antigen remains unidentified.

Through a sample-barcoded 5' primer and a J-beta primer mix, a second PCR was run for roughly 6 to 12 cycles. MiXCR, applied by TCRdb to the 5' RACE reads, yields one record per CDR3 protein. Altogether roughly 700,000 distinct CDR3 sequences are present, around 45% being singletons, with the ten largest covering 30% to 35%. They isolated at least 7 million PBMCs from each sample. Total RNA, at least 5 micrograms per sample, was extracted from PBMCs. In germline, CDR1 is SGHTA, CDR2 FQGNSA. The CDR3 consists of 16 residues. V dropped 3 bases and J dropped 2; count of bases not matched to a gene: 5. This TCR came from an older woman in good health. The chain has TRBV7-2 and TRBJ2-1; 9 bases line up with TRBD1. The sequenced sample was blood. CDR3 sequence: CASSFSGTGTYNEQFF. In DNA, the CDR3 is TGTGCCAGCAGCTTTTCCGGGACAGGGACCTACAATGAGCAGTTCTTC.